This T cell receptor beta chain appears in the sequencing data of a study of T-cell memory formation after mild COVID-19. The study's findings and limits: CD4+ contracting clones lay mainly in CM and EM, CD8+ ones in EMRA. Day 15 to 85 contracting clones showed balanced CD4/CD8; day 15 to 37 expanders favored CD4+. There were some responding clones in pre-infection memory, which suggested that cross-reactive memory had joined.

This CDR3 spans 14 amino acids. Germline CDR1 and CDR2: SGHVS and FQNEAQ. In the case of this clonotype: Its antigen remains unidentified. The junction departs from germline at one end; a sequencing error may be responsible.

Using its own MiXCR run on the 5' RACE reads, TCRdb lists one record per CDR3 protein. Of about 270,000 distinct CDR3 sequences detected, over 15% appear once; the ten largest clones hold 20% to 25%. This TCR was sampled from a man aged 18 to 29 who had mild COVID-19 (a few samples of this study predate the infection). Cell type and time point are not known. The sample taken for sequencing was PBMCs or a T cell subset sorted from them (not recorded which). This chain links TRBV7-8 with TRBJ1-5, with D possibly being TRBD1 (6 bases). The CDR3 bases are TGTGACAGCAGCTCAGGGGTTCGTAATCAGCCCCAGCATTTT. Residues: CDSSSGVRNQPQHF.